The 30 T cell receptor beta chains below were found in one sample sequenced in a study of shared clonotypes between healthy human individuals. Using immunoSEQ multiplex PCR, the repertoire was profiled, and TCRdb retains in-frame clones only, with some absent. In the table there are 2,500,000 or so clones, 92% of which are singletons. What was sequenced was naive CD4+ T cells from PBMCs. The subset here: CD45RA+ positively selected. The receptors were sampled from a man in his late teens or twenties in good health. Some clones in this sample may be carry-over from other donors' samples.

V usage is TRBV30 and J usage is TRBJ2-3; D gene ambiguous. CDR1 is GTSNPN and CDR2 is SVGIG in the germline V gene (reference sequence). Trimming pared 4 bases from V and 1 base from J, leaving 15 bases between. This CDR3 spans 15 amino acids. The chain's CDR3 is CAWIGWRRGTDTQYF. Here the CDR3 DNA reads TGTGCCTGGATCGGATGGCGCCGCGGCACAGATACGCAGTATTTT.

The J gene is TRBJ1-5, the V gene TRBV28; TRBD1 is a possible D gene (5 bases). The CDR3 extends over 16 amino acids. Trimming took off 1 base at V and 1 base at J, with 11 bases between the two ends. CDR1 is MDHEN, CDR2 SYDVKM, per germline. CDR3 in amino acids: CASSLSPGYSNQPQHF. The CDR3 DNA reads as TGTGCCAGCAGTTTATCCCCAGGGTACAGCAATCAGCCCCAGCATTTT.

As DNA, the CDR3 is TGCGCCAGCAGCTTGGGGTCCGCGACAACAACGGGAGGCTACACCTTC. Translated: CASSLGSATTTGGYTF. The chain has TRBV5-1 and TRBJ1-2; the D is unclear. Per the germline V gene, CDR1 is SGHRS and CDR2 is YFSETQ. Trimming shortened V by 0 bases and J by 8 bases, and 20 bases separated the two germline ends. The CDR3 runs 16 residues.

The V and J genes are TRBV7-9 and TRBJ2-5; 7 bases are a match to TRBD2. This CDR3 is built from 14 residues. After removal of 6 bases from V and 5 bases from J, the junction contained 9 bases not matched to a gene. Germline V gene lookup returns CDR1 SEHNR and CDR2 FQNEAQ (reference sequence). The CDR3 nucleotides are TGTGCCAGCAGTTTCCCGGGAGGCGAGGAGACCCAGTACTTC. Protein sequence: CASSFPGGEETQYF.

The chain joins TRBV19 to TRBJ1-5; 9 bases match TRBD1. The CDR3 covers 14 residues. The ends lost 3 bases at V and 7 bases at J; junction bases unmatched: 4. Germline V CDR1 and CDR2: LNHDA, SQIVND (reference sequence). The CDR3: CASSILGTGQPQHF. In DNA form, the CDR3 reads TGTGCCAGTAGTATTTTGGGGACAGGGCAGCCCCAGCATTTT.

V usage is TRBV29-1 and J usage is TRBJ1-2; weak D call: TRBD1 (5 bases). The CDR3 contains 14 residues. Germline V CDR1 and CDR2: SQVTM, ANQGSEA. V was shortened by 3 bases and J by 4 bases, with 15 bases between the two germline ends. CDR3 region: CSVERAGRIYGYTF. The CDR3 region has the DNA TGCAGCGTTGAGAGAGCAGGGCGGATCTATGGCTACACCTTC.

A remark on this clone: Germline is not matched at one junction end, which may reflect a read error. The chain's CDR3 is CASRLSGTDYGYTF. The CDR3 DNA sequence: TGTGCCAGCAGATTATCCGGGACAGACTATGGCTACACCTTC. The V call is TRBV28, the J call TRBJ1-2, with TRBD1 matching over 7 bases. The CDR3 is made up of 14 amino acids. CDR1 is MDHEN and CDR2 is SYDVKM in the germline V gene.

The V gene is TRBV15, the J gene TRBJ2-5; D possibly corresponds to TRBD1 (5 bases). Trimming removed 1 base at V and 7 bases at J, with 10 bases between. This CDR3 spans 13 amino acids. Germline CDR1 is LNHNV and CDR2 is YYDKDF (reference sequence). The CDR3 loop reads CATSRAQEGTQYF. CDR3 bases: TGTGCCACCAGCAGAGCACAGGAAGGGACCCAGTACTTC.

The rearrangement links TRBV2 to TRBJ2-6; D not resolved. This CDR3 region has 13 residues. V was pared by 4 bases and J by 0 bases, with 1 base between. CDR1 SNHLY and CDR2 FYNNEI come from the germline V gene. In DNA, the CDR3 is TGTGCCAGCAGTGGCTCTGGGGCCAACGTCCTGACTTTC. Its translation is CASSGSGANVLTF.

This chain joins TRBV13 and TRBJ2-7; weak D call: TRBD1 (7 bases). CDR3 length equals 17 residues. CDR1 and CDR2 from the germline V gene are PRHDT and FYEKMQ (reference sequence). V lost 1 base and J 4 bases, leaving 20 bases between the germline ends. In nucleotides, the CDR3 is TGTGCCAGCAGCTTAGTCGGAGGGGTAAAGGGGGCGTACGAGCAGTACTTC. Its protein is CASSLVGGVKGAYEQYF.

The sample holds one count of this clone. The V gene is TRBV6-1, the J gene TRBJ1-4; TRBD1 is a possible D gene (5 bases). The length of the CDR3 is 14 residues. The ends were cut back, 8 bases at V and 4 bases at J, with 14 bases in the middle. From germline, CDR1 is MNHNS and CDR2 SASEGT. CDR3 amino acids: CASHTRGFNEKLFF. The CDR3 nucleotides read TGTGCCAGCCACACCCGGGGCTTTAATGAAAAACTGTTTTTT.

This chain links TRBV18 with TRBJ2-1; 7 bases agree with TRBD2. Germline-derived CDR1 and CDR2 are KGHSH and LQKENI. CDR3 length equals 15 residues. J gave up 14 bases and V 2 bases, and 15 bases lay outside the gene matches. The CDR3 sequence is CASSPFGRGLGGEFF. The CDR3 DNA reads TGTGCCAGCTCACCATTCGGTCGAGGCCTTGGGGGGGAGTTCTTC.

The chain uses TRBV2 and TRBJ1-1; D is uncertain. Trimming removed 1 base from V and 3 bases from J, with 12 bases in between. The germline V gene encodes CDR1 SNHLY and CDR2 FYNNEI. The CDR3 is 15 residues long. The chain's CDR3 is CASSEVRRRDTEAFF. CDR3 coding DNA: TGTGCCAGCAGTGAAGTCCGGCGGAGGGACACTGAAGCTTTCTTT.

The rearrangement uses TRBV5-1 and TRBJ2-5; unclear D gene. Trimming took off 0 bases at V and 2 bases at J, with 8 bases between the two ends. Germline V gene sequence: CDR1 SGHRS, CDR2 YFSETQ. This CDR3 region has 14 residues. Here the CDR3 DNA reads TGCGCCAGCAGCTTGGAGGCGGATCAAGAGACCCAGTACTTC. It yields the protein CASSLEADQETQYF. The full variable domain, in which reference TRBV5-1 and TRBJ2-5 provide the parts outside the CDR3, is KAGVTQTPRYLIKTRGQQVTLSCSPISGHRSVSWYQQTPGQGLQFLFEYFSETQRNKGNFPGRFSGRQFSNSRSEMNVSTLELGDSALYLCASSLEADQETQYFGPGTRLLVL.

The genes are TRBV5-1 and TRBJ2-2, with D perhaps TRBD2 (5 bases). Trimming took off 3 bases at V and 1 base at J, with 16 bases between the two ends. Germline V gives CDR1 SGHRS, CDR2 YFSETQ. The CDR3 covers 17 residues. The CDR3 here is CASSSEYGVGNTGELFF. The CDR3 DNA is TGCGCCAGCAGCTCCGAATACGGGGTGGGGAACACCGGGGAGCTGTTTTTT. Drawing the rest from reference TRBV5-1 and TRBJ2-2, the complete variable domain is KAGVTQTPRYLIKTRGQQVTLSCSPISGHRSVSWYQQTPGQGLQFLFEYFSETQRNKGNFPGRFSGRQFSNSRSEMNVSTLELGDSALYLCASSSEYGVGNTGELFFGEGSRLTVL.

The J gene is TRBJ2-7, the V gene TRBV5-1; TRBD2 might be the D (5 bases). Trimming stripped 5 bases from V and 3 bases from J, with 12 bases between. There are 13 residues in the CDR3. Germline V lookup: CDR1 SGHRS, CDR2 YFSETQ. This CDR3 reads CASRSTGGYEQYF. CDR3 nucleotides: TGCGCCAGCAGATCGACTGGAGGCTACGAGCAGTACTTC.

Notes on this clone: Distinct nucleotide sequences in the sample also encode this CDR3. The chain joins TRBV20-1 to TRBJ2-1; no clear D gene. The CDR3 is 11 residues long. The germline gives CDR1 DFQATT, CDR2 SNEGSKA (reference sequence). V lost 3 bases to trimming and J lost 7 bases, with 7 bases between them. As DNA, the CDR3 is TGCAGTGCTAGTTCCCGTAATGAGCAGTTCTTC. Its translation is CSASSRNEQFF.

The gene calls are TRBV21-1 and TRBJ2-1; whether TRBD2, the table's D call, matches the DNA was not checked. TRBV21-1 is labeled a pseudogene. There are 13 residues in the CDR3. For the CDR3, the DNA is TGTGCCAGCAGCAAAGTAGGAGGCGTGGAGCAGTTCTTC. It codes for CASSKVGGVEQFF.

The chain couples TRBV5-4 to TRBJ1-4; maybe TRBD1 (5 bases). This CDR3 spans 14 amino acids. The germline V and J ends were trimmed by 0 bases and 8 bases, with 11 bases remaining between them. CDR1 and CDR2 (germline): SGHNT, YYREEE (reference sequence). The CDR3 DNA follows: TGTGCCAGCAGCTTGGCATCGGGGGGGGAAAAACTGTTTTTT. Amino acid sequence: CASSLASGGEKLFF.

V usage is TRBV19 and J usage is TRBJ1-2; no firm D call. V lost 6 bases and J 0 bases, leaving 11 bases between the germline ends. Germline loops: CDR1 LNHDA, CDR2 SQIVND (reference sequence). The CDR3 sequence is 14 residues long. The CDR3 nucleotides read TGTGCCAGTAGCCGGAGTCAAACTAACTATGGCTACACCTTC. This codes for CASSRSQTNYGYTF. Complete variable domain (other parts from reference TRBV19 and TRBJ1-2): DGGITQSPKYLFRKEGQNVTLSCEQNLNHDAMYWYRQDPGQGLRLIYYSQIVNDFQKGDIAEGYSVSREKKESFPLTVTSAQKNPTAFYLCASSRSQTNYGYTFGSGTRLTVV.

The sample holds a few counts of this clone. The same CDR3 is also encoded by other DNA sequences in this sample. The chain combines TRBV30 with TRBJ1-5, with TRBD1 matching 9 bases. V shed 2 bases and J 6 bases; nucleotides not matched to a gene: 5. This CDR3 comprises 14 residues. Germline-derived CDR1 and CDR2 are GTSNPN and SVGIG (reference sequence). As DNA, the CDR3 is TGTGCCTGGAGTCTCACAGGGGGCGGTCAGCCCCAGCATTTT. Translation: CAWSLTGGGQPQHF.

Concerning this clone: The same CDR3 arises from other DNA sequences in this sample as well. V usage is TRBV7-3 and J usage is TRBJ2-5; the D gene is possibly TRBD1 (6 bases). V lost 5 bases and J lost 1, with 8 bases in between. This CDR3 has 13 amino acids. Germline loops: CDR1 SGHTA, CDR2 FQGTGA. In DNA, the CDR3 is TGTGCCAGCAGCCCAGGGGCCCAAGAGACCCAGTACTTC. Translated: CASSPGAQETQYF.

This clone was seen only a few times. The rearrangement links TRBV6-5 to TRBJ2-7; 8 bases fit TRBD1. The CDR3 length is 14 residues. With 6 bases clipped from V and 5 bases from J, the junction kept 9 bases outside the gene matches. From germline, CDR1 is MNHEY and CDR2 SVGAGI. The CDR3 nucleotides are TGTGCCAGCAGACAACCGGGACAGGTCGACGAGCAGTACTTC. This sequence encodes CASRQPGQVDEQYF.

This clone was observed a single time. This CDR3 is CASSAREESTEAFF. The CDR3 DNA reads as TGCGCCAGCAGCGCCAGGGAGGAGAGCACTGAAGCTTTCTTT. The chain joins TRBV5-1 to TRBJ1-1; D is possibly TRBD1 (5 bases). The CDR3 is 14 residues long. The V gene's germline CDR1 is SGHRS and CDR2 YFSETQ. The V end lost 4 bases, the J end lost 4 bases, and 14 bases lay between the germline ends.

J is TRBJ2-1 and V is TRBV4-1, with 8 bases aligning to TRBD1. The germline V gene encodes CDR1 MGHRA and CDR2 YSYEKL. The trim removed 2 bases at V and 2 bases at J, leaving 8 bases unmatched. This CDR3 is 17 amino acids long. The CDR3 DNA reads as TGCGCCAGCAGCCAACAGGGGGCGCGAAACGCCTACAATGAGCAGTTCTTC. Translation gives CASSQQGARNAYNEQFF.

To note about this clone: Other DNA sequences in the sample encode the same CDR3. CDR3 residues: CASSLLAGGPNTGELFF. In DNA, the CDR3 is TGCGCCAGCAGCTTGCTAGCGGGAGGGCCCAACACCGGGGAGCTGTTTTTT. The genes are TRBV5-1 and TRBJ2-2, with 12 bases lining up with TRBD2. The CDR3 has 17 amino acids. Germline V lookup: CDR1 SGHRS, CDR2 YFSETQ. The V segment lost 1 base and the J segment 2 bases; nucleotides outside the gene matches: 3.

The chain couples TRBV6-5 to TRBJ2-7; D may match TRBD1 or TRBD2 (5 bases each). V shed 7 bases and J shed 7 bases, with 20 bases lying between them. The CDR3 consists of 14 residues. The germline V gene encodes CDR1 MNHEY and CDR2 SVGAGI. The CDR3 here is CASNSRDGRGEQYF. CDR3 DNA: TGTGCCAGCAATTCCCGGGACGGCAGAGGAGAGCAGTACTTC.

The chain recombines TRBV7-3 with TRBJ2-3, with 8 bases that match TRBD2. This CDR3 has 16 residues. Losses at the gene ends were 5 bases for V and 2 bases for J; bases not matched to a gene: 9. Germline CDR1 reads SGHTA; CDR2 reads FQGTGA. The CDR3 loop reads CASSPTSGKNTDTQYF. The DNA for the CDR3 is TGTGCCAGCAGCCCAACTAGCGGCAAGAACACAGATACGCAGTATTTT.

The chain uses TRBV4-1 and TRBJ2-4; 8 bases map to TRBD2. CDR1 is MGHRA and CDR2 is YSYEKL in the germline V gene. With 1 base clipped from V and 0 bases from J, the junction kept 11 bases outside the gene matches. CDR3 length: 19 residues. The CDR3 DNA sequence: TGCGCCAGCAGCCAAGTGGGGACTAGACAAAACGTAGCCAAAAACATTCAGTACTTC. Amino acids: CASSQVGTRQNVAKNIQYF.

DNA for the CDR3: TGTGCCAGCAGGGTCTCGGGGGGCACTGAAGCTTTCTTT. Residues: CASRVSGGTEAFF. This rearrangement joins TRBV5-6 to TRBJ1-1, with a weak D call TRBD1 (5 bases). This CDR3 comprises 13 residues. Trimming shortened V by 5 bases and J by 4 bases, and 12 bases separated the two germline ends. CDR1 and CDR2 (germline): SGHDT, YYEEEE. The full variable domain, with the rest looked up from reference TRBV5-6 and TRBJ1-1, is DAGVTQSPTHLIKTRGQQVTLRCSPKSGHDTVSWYQQALGQGPQFIFQYYEEEERQRGNFPDRFSGHQFPNYSSELNVNALLLGDSALYLCASRVSGGTEAFFGQGTRLTVV.